The T cell receptor (beta chain) under discussion was sequenced for a study of shared clonotypes between healthy human individuals. Deep was the level at which the assay was run. Generated by immunoSEQ multiplex PCR, the TCRdb table keeps only in-frame clones and is missing some. The table records about 2,500,000 clones, more than 90% of them present only once. Study-wide results and caveats: On the whole, naive subsets had larger estimated richness than memory subsets had.

The CDR3 length is 17 residues. Germline loops: CDR1 LGHNA, CDR2 YSLEER. V was trimmed by 3 bases and J by 6 bases, leaving 20 bases between them. In regard to this clone: No antigen is known for it.

The sequence was obtained from a young man in good health. The chain uses TRBV4-3 and TRBJ2-2; TRBD1 is a possible D gene (5 bases). The sequencing input was naive CD4+ T cells sorted from blood. Specified subset: CD45RA+ positively selected. The CDR3 loop reads CASSQETSQGWAGELFF. The CDR3, as DNA: TGCGCCAGCAGCCAGGAGACCTCGCAGGGATGGGCCGGGGAGCTGTTTTTT.